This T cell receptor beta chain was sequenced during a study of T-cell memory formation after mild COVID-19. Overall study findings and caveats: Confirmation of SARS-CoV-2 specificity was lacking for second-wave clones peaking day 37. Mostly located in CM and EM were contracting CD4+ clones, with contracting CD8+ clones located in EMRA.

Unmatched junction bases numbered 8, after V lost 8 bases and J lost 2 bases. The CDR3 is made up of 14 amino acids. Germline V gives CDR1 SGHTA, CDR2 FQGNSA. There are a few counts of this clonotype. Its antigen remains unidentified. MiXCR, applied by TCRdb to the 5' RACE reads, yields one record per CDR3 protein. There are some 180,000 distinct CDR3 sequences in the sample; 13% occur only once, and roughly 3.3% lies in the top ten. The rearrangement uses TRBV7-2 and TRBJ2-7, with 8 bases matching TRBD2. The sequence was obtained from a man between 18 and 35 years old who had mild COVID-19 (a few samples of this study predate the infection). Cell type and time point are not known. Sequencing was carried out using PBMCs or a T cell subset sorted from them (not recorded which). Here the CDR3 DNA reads TGTGCCAGCGGACTACTAGCGGCCCCCTACGAGCAGTACTTC. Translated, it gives CASGLLAAPYEQYF. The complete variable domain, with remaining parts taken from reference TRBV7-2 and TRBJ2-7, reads GAGVSQSPSNKVTEKGKDVELRCDPISGHTALYWYRQSLGQGLEFLIYFQGNSAPDKSGLPSDRFSAERTGGSVSTLTIQRTQQEDSAVYLCASGLLAAPYEQYFGPGTRLTVT.